The 5 T cell receptor beta chains listed next were all sequenced from one sample in a study of blood T cell repertoires in COVID-19. Clones were sequenced by immunoSEQ multiplex PCR, and TCRdb holds only the in-frame ones, with some missing. Here the sample spans approximately 200,000 clones, approximately 90% being singletons. The sample was peripheral blood. All receptors come from a man aged 25-45 years with COVID-19, enrolled during active disease.

The rearrangement uses TRBV9 and TRBJ2-7; D is perhaps TRBD2 (6 bases). The V gene lost 0 bases and the J gene lost 1 base, with 8 bases spanning the gap. The germline V gene has CDR1 SGDLS and CDR2 YYNGEE. The CDR3 spans 14 residues. CDR3 bases: TGTGCCAGCAGCGTAGGGGGGGATTCCTACGAGCAGTACTTC. It encodes CASSVGGDSYEQYF.

V is TRBV12-3 or TRBV12-4 and J is TRBJ1-1, with D uncertain. The ends were cut back, 3 bases at V and 3 bases at J, with 8 bases in the middle. This CDR3 spans 13 amino acids. The CDR3 DNA is TGTGCCAGCAGTTTCCGGAGAGACACTGAAGCTTTCTTT. Its protein is CASSFRRDTEAFF.

The V and J genes are TRBV15 and TRBJ1-5; 7 bases fit TRBD1. Unmatched junction bases numbered 12, after V lost 4 bases and J lost 6 bases. Looked up from germline, CDR1 is LNHNV and CDR2 is YYDKDF (reference sequence). This CDR3 has 16 amino acids. The CDR3 DNA is TGTGCCACCAGCACCTCCGGAATGACAGGGTTTCAGCCCCAGCATTTT. It codes for CATSTSGMTGFQPQHF.

V gene TRBV6-5 combines with J gene TRBJ2-7, with a possible D match to TRBD2 (5 bases). CDR1 is MNHEY, CDR2 SVGAGI, per germline. Trimming pared 5 bases from V and 4 bases from J, leaving 6 bases between. The CDR3 extends over 11 amino acids. The CDR3: CASSTGYEQYF. As DNA, the CDR3 is TGTGCCAGCAGTACGGGGTACGAGCAGTACTTC.

The chain is built from TRBV7-3 and TRBJ2-3; TRBD1 might be the D (6 bases). Germline-derived CDR1 and CDR2 are SGHTA and FQGTGA. Trimming left V 4 bases short and J 1 base short, with 12 bases between. The CDR3 spans 15 residues. This chain's CDR3 is CASSYQQGGTDTQYF. CDR3 coding DNA: TGTGCCAGCAGCTACCAACAGGGCGGCACAGATACGCAGTATTTT.